The TCR beta chain under discussion was sequenced for a study of control samples from healthy donors and cancer patients. V was pared by 0 bases and J by 1 base, with 9 bases between. The CDR3 is 15 residues long. Germline-derived CDR1 and CDR2 are ENHRY and SYGVKD. Sequencing used immunoSEQ multiplex PCR; TCRdb keeps in-frame clones, though not all of them. Of approximately 69,000 clones detected, 89% appear once; the ten largest clones hold roughly 5.5%. This sequence joins TRBV10-3 and TRBJ1-1; TRBD1 is a possible D gene (5 bases). Sequencing used PBMCs. The sequence came from a man aged 60 to 69 with colorectal cancer. This CDR3 reads CAISESTGGNTEAFF. CDR3 coding DNA: TGTGCCATCAGTGAGTCAACAGGCGGGAACACTGAAGCTTTCTTT.